This TCR beta chain was captured in a study of early stage breast cancer tumors. Method: immunoSEQ multiplex PCR; TCRdb's copy keeps in-frame clones and lacks some. The table has roughly 8,400 clones, 60% to 80% seen once. Findings and caveats of the study: Compared with adjacent normal breast, tumors showed approximately 2.5-fold denser, more clonal T cells.

Notes on this clone: Its target is not known.

In germline, CDR1 is SGDLS, CDR2 YYNGEE. The CDR3 has 15 amino acids. Trimming pared 4 bases from V and 3 bases from J, leaving 14 bases between. The gene calls are TRBV9 and TRBJ1-3; D might be TRBD1 (5 bases). Specimen: normal breast tissue next to the tumor. This sequence originates from a person in their sixties with breast cancer. The CDR3 DNA reads as TGTGCCAGCAGCCCTCGACAGATAGGTGGAAACACCATATATTTT. It translates to CASSPRQIGGNTIYF.